This entry lists 26 T cell receptor beta chains sequenced from one sample in a study of T cell repertoires in cytomegalovirus infection. One entry per CDR3 protein, called by TCRdb with MiXCR from the reads. Among 200,000 to 250,000 distinct CDR3 sequences listed, about 40% were seen once. Their antigens remain unidentified. The material sequenced was CD8+ T cells from cultured PBMCs, taken from culture after CMV antigen stimulation. The receptors stem from a human donor in good health (CMV status not recorded). Some clones in this sample may be carry-over from other donors' samples.

This chain connects TRBV25-1 to TRBJ1-2; 7 bases map to TRBD1. After removal of 3 bases from V and 0 bases from J, the junction contained 4 bases not matched to a gene. The germline V gene encodes CDR1 MGHDK and CDR2 SYGVNS. CDR3 size: 15 residues. In nucleotides, the CDR3 is TGTGCCAGCAGTGACCGGGACAGAACTAACTATGGCTACACCTTC. Translated, it gives CASSDRDRTNYGYTF.

The chain joins TRBV19 to TRBJ2-2; D is ambiguous. The CDR3 spans 19 residues. Germline CDR1 LNHDA, CDR2 SQIVND (reference sequence). V lost 2 bases, J lost 0 bases, and 19 bases lay in between. CDR3 in DNA: TGTGCCAGTAGTATAAGGAGACACTGGAAAATTACGAACACCGGGGAGCTGTTTTTT. Amino acid sequence: CASSIRRHWKITNTGELFF.

This sequence joins TRBV7-8 and TRBJ2-5, with 7 bases matching TRBD2. The CDR3 runs 16 residues. After removal of 1 base from V and 3 bases from J, the junction contained 8 bases not matched to a gene. Germline V gene sequence: CDR1 SGHVS, CDR2 FQNEAQ. This CDR3 reads CASSLGRPRGKETQYF. The CDR3 region has the DNA TGTGCCAGCAGCTTAGGGCGGCCGCGGGGGAAAGAGACCCAGTACTTC.

CDR3 protein: CRPGVPNYGYTF. CDR3 bases: TGCAGACCAGGGGTCCCCAACTATGGCTACACCTTC. V and J are TRBV20-1 and TRBJ1-2, with D tentatively TRBD1 (6 bases). Germline V gene lookup returns CDR1 DFQATT and CDR2 SNEGSKA (reference sequence). This CDR3 spans 12 amino acids.

V usage is TRBV28 and J usage is TRBJ2-5; perhaps D is TRBD1 or TRBD2 (6 bases each). V was trimmed by 5 bases and J by 2 bases, leaving 21 bases between them. CDR3 size: 17 residues. Germline V gene data show CDR1 as MDHEN and CDR2 as SYDVKM. Written as DNA, the CDR3 is TGTGCCAGCAGTCTACGGAACGGGAAAGGGGGGCAAGAGACCCAGTACTTC. It is translated as CASSLRNGKGGQETQYF.

As DNA, the CDR3 is TGTGCCAGCAGTTTATCGTCTAGCGGGAACAATGAGCAGTTCTTC. Translation: CASSLSSSGNNEQFF. This sequence joins TRBV27 and TRBJ2-1; 9 bases line up with TRBD2. J gave up 5 bases and V 0 bases, and 2 bases lay outside the gene matches. The CDR3 has 15 amino acids. CDR1 MNHEY and CDR2 SMNVEV come from the germline V gene (reference sequence).

The V call is TRBV6-6, the J call TRBJ2-3; 12 bases line up with TRBD2. Germline CDR1 MNHNY, CDR2 SVGAGI (reference sequence). The CDR3 totals 16 residues. With 5 bases clipped from V and 2 bases from J, the junction kept 5 bases outside the gene matches. The CDR3 protein is CASSHGTSGFTDTQYF. The CDR3 DNA follows: TGTGCCAGCAGTCACGGGACTAGCGGGTTCACAGATACGCAGTATTTT.

This clonotype was detected only a few times. The V and J genes are TRBV2 and TRBJ2-3; 7 positions agree with TRBD2. In germline, CDR1 is SNHLY, CDR2 FYNNEI. Unmatched junction bases numbered 8, after V lost 8 bases and J lost 0 bases. The CDR3 extends over 15 amino acids. CDR3 sequence: CASPLLASSTDTQYF. Written as DNA, the CDR3 is TGTGCCAGCCCCTTACTAGCGTCTAGCACAGATACGCAGTATTTT. Based on the CDR3 plus reference TRBV2 and TRBJ2-3, the full variable domain is EPEVTQTPSHQVTQMGQEVILRCVPISNHLYFYWYRQILGQKVEFLVSFYNNEISEKSEIFDDQFSVERPDGSNFTLKIRSTKLEDSAMYFCASPLLASSTDTQYFGPGTRLTVL.

This clonotype was counted only a few times. The chain carries TRBV7-2 and TRBJ1-1; D gene ambiguous. Trimming took 1 base from V and 7 from J, leaving 10 bases between them. In germline, CDR1 is SGHTA, CDR2 FQGNSA. This CDR3 contains 13 residues. The CDR3 reads CASSLGPGGEAFF. As DNA, the CDR3 is TGTGCCAGCAGCTTAGGTCCGGGAGGTGAAGCTTTCTTT.

The chain combines TRBV6-6 with TRBJ2-5, with D perhaps assigned TRBD1 or TRBD2 (5 bases each). The germline gives CDR1 MNHNY, CDR2 SVGAGI (reference sequence). V was clipped by 8 bases and J by 4 bases, with 11 bases between them. The CDR3 is 12 residues long. The CDR3 loop reads CASEGLGETQYF. The DNA for the CDR3 is TGTGCCAGCGAGGGGCTCGGAGAGACCCAGTACTTC.

This clonotype appeared once. The chain combines TRBV4-1 with TRBJ1-3; tentatively, D is TRBD1 (6 bases). This CDR3 spans 14 amino acids. V shed 2 bases and J shed 4 bases, with 9 bases lying between them. Germline V CDR1 and CDR2: MGHRA, YSYEKL. CDR3 region: CASSQTGLGNTIYF. CDR3 nucleotides: TGCGCCAGCAGCCAAACAGGGCTGGGAAACACCATATATTTT.

A few counts support this clonotype. The J gene is TRBJ2-1, the V gene TRBV20-1; D is perhaps TRBD2 (7 bases). The CDR3 spans 15 residues. CDR1 and CDR2 (germline): DFQATT, SNEGSKA (reference sequence). Trimming removed 1 base from V and 7 bases from J, with 17 bases in between. The CDR3 here is CSARVGGGPGNEQFF. CDR3 DNA: TGCAGTGCTAGAGTAGGGGGGGGCCCGGGAAATGAGCAGTTCTTC.

The chain combines TRBV12-3 or TRBV12-4 with TRBJ2-1, with 7 positions matching TRBD1. The CDR3 runs to 15 residues. Trimming at V came to 4 bases and at J to 7 bases, leaving 10 bases not matched to a gene. DNA for the CDR3: TGTGCCAGCAGTTCCAACCGGGACAGTAAAAATGAGCAGTTCTTC. Translated, it gives CASSSNRDSKNEQFF.

The chain is built from TRBV24-1 and TRBJ2-7, with 7 bases lining up with TRBD1. The ends lost 12 bases at V and 5 bases at J; junction bases unmatched: 6. CDR3 length equals 11 residues. The germline V gene has CDR1 KGHDR and CDR2 SFDVKD. CDR3 residues: CAPDRVDEQYF. The CDR3 nucleotides read TGTGCCCCCGACAGGGTGGACGAGCAGTACTTC.

V usage is TRBV29-1 and J usage is TRBJ2-1; TRBD2 might be the D (6 bases). Between the trimmed V and J ends, which lost 7 bases and 7 bases, there was a span of 23 bases. The CDR3 has 15 amino acids. Germline V gives CDR1 SQVTM, CDR2 ANQGSEA. DNA of the CDR3: TGCAGCGCCCCACTGCGGGTCGGGAGAATGAATGAGCAGTTCTTC. This encodes CSAPLRVGRMNEQFF.

The chain is built from TRBV29-1 and TRBJ1-1, with a tentative D call TRBD1 (6 bases). Germline loops: CDR1 SQVTM, CDR2 ANQGSEA. The length of the CDR3 is 16 residues. The ends were cut back, 5 bases at V and 4 bases at J, with 23 bases in the middle. In nucleotides, the CDR3 is TGCAGCGTTACTTCCCGGTCTTTTACAGGGCTCACTGAAGCTTTCTTT. Residues: CSVTSRSFTGLTEAFF.

This clonotype has more than one count but fewer than ten. The chain combines TRBV7-2 with TRBJ1-5; D uncertain. From germline, CDR1 is SGHTA and CDR2 FQGNSA. This CDR3 comprises 13 residues. The ends were cut back, 1 base at V and 6 bases at J, with 7 bases in the middle. The chain's CDR3 is CASSLGGAQPQHF. For the CDR3, the DNA is TGTGCCAGCAGCTTAGGAGGAGCTCAGCCCCAGCATTTT.

V gene TRBV27 combines with J gene TRBJ2-4; D may be TRBD2 (5 bases). CDR1 is MNHEY, CDR2 SMNVEV, per germline (reference sequence). This CDR3 is built from 16 residues. V was shortened by 3 bases and J by 1 base, with 13 bases between the two germline ends. The CDR3 nucleotides are TGTGCCAGCAGTTTGTCTGCCGGGGAGGCCAAAAACATTCAGTACTTC. Translation: CASSLSAGEAKNIQYF.

This clonotype was detected only a few times. The chain combines TRBV20-1 with TRBJ2-3; tentative D call: TRBD2 (6 bases). The germline V gene has CDR1 DFQATT and CDR2 SNEGSKA (reference sequence). CDR3 length equals 17 residues. V shed 1 base and J shed 0 bases, with 17 bases lying between them. This CDR3 is CSARVTGEISSTDTQYF. As DNA, the CDR3 is TGCAGTGCTAGAGTGACGGGGGAGATTAGTAGCACAGATACGCAGTATTTT.

This clonotype was seen ten or more times. The chain joins TRBV27 to TRBJ2-7; D is possibly TRBD1 or TRBD2 (6 bases each). The V end lost 5 bases, the J end lost 2 bases, and 13 bases lay between the germline ends. From germline, CDR1 is MNHEY and CDR2 SMNVEV (reference sequence). The CDR3 runs 14 residues. The CDR3 region has the DNA TGTGCCAGCAGTCTCGGAGGGGGGCCCTACGAGCAGTACTTC. This translates into CASSLGGGPYEQYF.

The chain joins TRBV4-1 to TRBJ2-7; 8 bases match TRBD2. CDR3 length: 17 amino acids. Germline V gene data show CDR1 as MGHRA and CDR2 as YSYEKL. V lost 4 bases, J lost 4 bases, and 15 bases stayed unmatched. CDR3 in amino acids: CASSLQGDGGALYEQYF. The CDR3 DNA reads as TGCGCCAGCAGCCTCCAGGGCGACGGGGGGGCCCTGTACGAGCAGTACTTC.

In its sample, this clonotype was seen a few times. V is TRBV19 and J is TRBJ2-3, with unresolved D. V lost 4 bases and J 8 bases, leaving 22 bases between the germline ends. CDR3 length equals 16 residues. Germline V gives CDR1 LNHDA, CDR2 SQIVND (reference sequence). CDR3 amino acids: CASSTRPDGSSGTQYF. The CDR3 DNA follows: TGTGCCAGTAGTACCAGGCCCGACGGGTCTTCGGGTACGCAGTATTTT.

This chain joins TRBV5-4 and TRBJ2-7; 7 bases map to TRBD2. Germline V lookup: CDR1 SGHNT, CDR2 YYREEE (reference sequence). The CDR3 has 15 residues. V was clipped by 3 bases and J by 5 bases; unmatched bases: 11. The CDR3 coding sequence is TGTGCCAGCAGCTCCGTGAGGGAGGGGCTTGACGAGCAGTACTTC. Translating it yields CASSSVREGLDEQYF.

The chain links TRBV28 to TRBJ2-7, with 13 bases fitting TRBD2. The CDR3 runs 16 residues. Trimming at V came to 4 bases and at J to 5 bases, leaving 8 bases not matched to a gene. The germline V gene encodes CDR1 MDHEN and CDR2 SYDVKM. The chain's CDR3 is CASSYTRTSGSHEQYF. In nucleotides, the CDR3 is TGTGCCAGCAGTTACACACGGACTAGCGGGAGCCACGAGCAGTACTTC.

The sample holds one count of this clonotype. At one end, the junction sequence differs from germline, possibly due to a read error. The chain links TRBV4-2 to TRBJ2-1; TRBD2 is a possible D gene (6 bases). Looked up from germline, CDR1 is LGHNA and CDR2 is YNFKEQ. The CDR3 extends over 14 amino acids. In DNA form, the CDR3 reads TGTGCCAGCATCCAAGGAGGGAAAGGGCTTGAGCAGTTCTTC. Translated: CASIQGGKGLEQFF.

The chain has TRBV7-6 and TRBJ1-5; TRBD1 might be the D (5 bases). Trimming pared 1 base from V and 9 bases from J, leaving 25 bases between. The V gene's germline CDR1 is SGHVS and CDR2 FNYEAQ. The CDR3 extends over 18 amino acids. CDR3 amino acids: CASSLGSLDRTSHLPQHF. CDR3 in DNA: TGTGCCAGCAGCTTAGGGAGTCTTGACAGAACATCACATCTGCCCCAGCATTTT.